A single sample is the source of the 30 T cell receptor beta chains below, sequenced in a study of quantifying T cell responses using KT2 cells. Across the study: TCR alpha and beta constant-region primers primed reverse transcription of RNA.

A single-stranded UMI oligo with SP2 sequence was ligated to cDNA 3' ends. The first PCR ran roughly 4 cycles with an equimolar RC1.1 and RC1.2 beta primer mix. TCRdb reprocessed the UMI-ligation and nested PCR reads via MiXCR and lists one record per CDR3 protein. The profile covers some 50,000 distinct CDR3 sequences, with around 10% appearing a single time and 8.5% to 12% taken by the ten largest. Sequenced sample: PBMCs spiked with cells of the T cell clone KT2. All receptors come from a human donor.

In this sample, this clonotype turned up many times. The rearrangement links TRBV29-1 to TRBJ2-7; D not resolved. CDR1 is SQVTM and CDR2 is ANQGSEA in the germline V gene. V was shortened by 3 bases and J by 5 bases, with 11 bases between the two germline ends. The CDR3 runs 12 residues. CDR3 DNA: TGCAGCGTTGATATCGGTTCCCACGAGCAGTACTTC. Translation: CSVDIGSHEQYF.

This clonotype was picked up a small number of times. CDR3 nucleotide sequence: TGTGCCAGCAGCCCCTTTGTTGGTCAGGGTCCTTCACCCCTCCACTTT. Translation: CASSPFVGQGPSPLHF. V is TRBV7-8 and J is TRBJ1-6, with D possibly matching TRBD1 (5 bases). CDR1 SGHVS and CDR2 FQNEAQ come from the germline V gene. Trimming took off 5 bases at V and 9 bases at J, with 20 bases between the two ends. The length of the CDR3 is 16 residues.

This sequence joins TRBV6-1 and TRBJ1-5; TRBD1 might be the D (6 bases). V lost 5 bases and J lost 7, with 18 bases in between. The CDR3 is made up of 15 amino acids. CDR1 is MNHNS, CDR2 SASEGT, per germline. In DNA form, the CDR3 reads TGTGCCAGCAGTCCGACGGGGGGCGCCGGACAGCCCCAGCATTTT. Protein: CASSPTGGAGQPQHF.

This clonotype was observed a handful of times. The V gene is TRBV14, the J gene TRBJ2-1, with 9 bases lining up with TRBD1. The germline V gene has CDR1 SGHDN and CDR2 FVKESK. The CDR3 has 16 amino acids. Unmatched junction bases numbered 6, after V lost 5 bases and J lost 1 base. The CDR3 nucleotides are TGTGCCAGCAGCAGTTGGACAGGGGATTCCTACAATGAGCAGTTCTTC. It encodes CASSSWTGDSYNEQFF.

With respect to this clonotype: This clone may be a read error of a much larger clone one base away. The CDR3, as DNA: TGTGCCAGCTCTGACCGTAGTTACGATCAGCCCCAGAATTTT. Its translation is CASSDRSYDQPQNF. The chain recombines TRBV6-5 with TRBJ1-5; D gene uncertain. Germline V gene lookup returns CDR1 MNHEY and CDR2 SVGAGI. The CDR3 length is 14 residues.

The rearrangement links TRBV1 to TRBJ2-1; the listed D gene, TRBD2, was not tested against the DNA. TRBV1 is recorded as a pseudogene. There are 19 residues in the CDR3. The chain's CDR3 is CTSSRLLHELAGGHNEQFF. DNA for the CDR3: TGCACCAGCAGCCGACTCCTTCATGAACTAGCGGGGGGGCACAATGAGCAGTTCTTC.

This clonotype was counted between two and nine times. V gene TRBV9 combines with J gene TRBJ2-7, with TRBD2 matching over 9 bases. Trimming removed 4 bases from V and 6 bases from J; junction bases left unmatched: 11. This CDR3 spans 15 amino acids. Germline V CDR1 and CDR2: SGDLS, YYNGEE. The CDR3, as DNA: TGTGCCAGCAGCTTGATTAGCGGGGGTCGCGCCGAGCAGTACTTC. Residues: CASSLISGGRAEQYF.

This clonotype showed up many times. This rearrangement joins TRBV20-1 to TRBJ2-3, with D tentatively TRBD1 or TRBD2 (5 bases each). Trimming left V 6 bases short and J 4 bases short, with 11 bases between. Germline CDR1 is DFQATT and CDR2 is SNEGSKA (reference sequence). This CDR3 contains 12 residues. This CDR3 reads CSAGEWADTQYF. The CDR3 bases are TGCAGTGCAGGGGAGTGGGCAGATACGCAGTATTTT.

This clonotype was counted at least ten times. The V call is TRBV2, the J call TRBJ1-5; D remains unclear. This CDR3 spans 15 amino acids. Trimming took 4 bases from V and 1 from J, leaving 11 bases between them. Germline assignment: CDR1 SNHLY and CDR2 FYNNEI. CDR3 nucleotide sequence: TGTGCCAGCAGTGCTGGGTTAGTGAGCAATCAGCCCCAGCATTTT. Its translation is CASSAGLVSNQPQHF. Combining the CDR3 with reference TRBV2 and TRBJ1-5 gives the whole variable domain EPEVTQTPSHQVTQMGQEVILRCVPISNHLYFYWYRQILGQKVEFLVSFYNNEISEKSEIFDDQFSVERPDGSNFTLKIRSTKLEDSAMYFCASSAGLVSNQPQHFGDGTRLSIL.

This clonotype was observed at least ten times. CDR3 DNA: TGTGCCAGCAGTTACTCCGCAGGGAGAGTGGACGAGCAGTACTTC. As protein: CASSYSAGRVDEQYF. The chain has TRBV12-3 or TRBV12-4 and TRBJ2-7; either TRBD1 or TRBD2 may supply D (5 bases each). V lost 4 bases to trimming and J lost 5 bases, with 18 bases between them. This CDR3 is built from 15 residues.

V and J are TRBV7-9 and TRBJ1-1; possible D gene TRBD1, 5 bases. This CDR3 spans 13 amino acids. Germline V gene sequence: CDR1 SEHNR, CDR2 FQNEAQ (reference sequence). Trimming took 5 bases from V and 1 from J, leaving 8 bases between them. CDR3 region: CASSLTENTEAFF. CDR3 sequence (DNA): TGTGCCAGCAGCCTGACAGAGAACACTGAAGCTTTCTTT. The full variable domain, with the rest looked up from reference TRBV7-9 and TRBJ1-1, is DTGVSQNPRHKITKRGQNVTFRCDPISEHNRLYWYRQTLGQGPEFLTYFQNEAQLEKSRLLSDRFSAERPKGSFSTLEIQRTEQGDSAMYLCASSLTENTEAFFGQGTRLTVV.

This clonotype was counted at least ten times. The chain employs TRBV14 and TRBJ1-1; the match to TRBD1 covers 7 bases. The germline gives CDR1 SGHDN, CDR2 FVKESK. The J segment lost 3 bases and the V segment lost 4 bases, leaving 8 bases of the junction unmatched. This CDR3 is 15 amino acids long. For the CDR3, the DNA is TGTGCCAGCAGCCTAAGACAGGGCAGGGACACTGAAGCTTTCTTT. Its translation is CASSLRQGRDTEAFF.

V gene TRBV18 combines with J gene TRBJ1-5, with D uncertain. V gave up 3 bases and J gave up 5 bases, with 17 bases separating them. The CDR3 is made up of 16 amino acids. Germline V lookup: CDR1 KGHSH, CDR2 LQKENI. CDR3 nucleotides: TGTGCCAGCTCACCCCCGGGAGGGTACAGTGATCAGCCCCAGCATTTT. Translated: CASSPPGGYSDQPQHF.

This clonotype was seen a few times. This sequence joins TRBV20-1 and TRBJ1-1; D gene ambiguous. This CDR3 region has 12 residues. V shed 0 bases and J shed 5 bases, with 7 bases lying between them. Germline CDR1 reads DFQATT; CDR2 reads SNEGSKA (reference sequence). CDR3 sequence (DNA): TGCAGTGCTAGAGATGAAGGGACTGAAGCTTTCTTT. Translation gives CSARDEGTEAFF.

This clonotype was recorded many times. The V gene is TRBV4-2, the J gene TRBJ2-7; D uncertain. The ends were cut back, 4 bases at V and 7 bases at J, with 11 bases in the middle. The CDR3 extends over 12 amino acids. Germline assignment: CDR1 LGHNA and CDR2 YNFKEQ. CDR3 region: CASSRKAGEQYF. The CDR3, as DNA: TGTGCCAGCAGCCGAAAAGCTGGGGAGCAGTACTTC.

This clonotype was counted at least ten times. The rearrangement uses TRBV12-3 or TRBV12-4 and TRBJ2-3; possibly TRBD2 for D (5 bases). CDR3 length: 14 residues. V was trimmed by 6 bases and J by 0 bases, leaving 10 bases between them. CDR3: CASSLRGSTDTQYF. The DNA of the CDR3 is TGTGCCAGCAGCCTAAGAGGGAGCACAGATACGCAGTATTTT.

This clonotype was observed a handful of times. The V gene is TRBV11-1, the J gene TRBJ1-1, with 7 bases that match TRBD1. The CDR3 has 15 amino acids. Germline V gene sequence: CDR1 SGHAT, CDR2 FQDESV (reference sequence). With 5 bases clipped from V and 0 bases from J, the junction kept 6 bases outside the gene matches. Here the CDR3 reads CASSAIQGLNTEAFF. The CDR3 nucleotides are TGTGCCAGCAGCGCAATACAGGGGTTGAACACTGAAGCTTTCTTT.

This clonotype was picked up a small number of times. The J gene is TRBJ1-1, the V gene TRBV5-8; D gene ambiguous. CDR3 size: 15 residues. Germline V gene data show CDR1 as SGHTS and CDR2 as YDEGEE. With 1 base removed from V and 2 bases from J, the gap between germline ends came to 12 bases. The CDR3 sequence: CASSLYGVQNTEAFF. The CDR3 DNA reads as TGTGCCAGCAGCTTGTATGGGGTACAAAACACTGAAGCTTTCTTT. The entire variable domain, with the rest obtained from reference TRBV5-8 and TRBJ1-1, is as follows: EAGVTQSPTHLIKTRGQQATLRCSPISGHTSVYWYQQALGLGLQFLLWYDEGEERNRGNFPPRFSGRQFPNYSSELNVNALELEDSALYLCASSLYGVQNTEAFFGQGTRLTVV.

At least ten counts were recorded for this clonotype. The rearrangement joins TRBV18 to TRBJ2-7; tentatively, D is TRBD1 (6 bases). CDR1 KGHSH and CDR2 LQKENI come from the germline V gene. V shed 0 bases and J shed 5 bases, with 11 bases lying between them. This CDR3 region has 14 residues. The CDR3 is CASSPPWQGNEQYF. For the CDR3, the DNA is TGTGCCAGCTCACCACCGTGGCAGGGGAACGAGCAGTACTTC.

This clonotype was observed at least ten times. The chain is built from TRBV5-4 and TRBJ1-1; the match to TRBD1 covers 9 bases. This CDR3 is built from 14 residues. CDR1 and CDR2 (germline): SGHNT, YYREEE (reference sequence). V dropped 4 bases and J dropped 6; count of bases not matched to a gene: 7. The CDR3 sequence is CASSRGTGISEAFF. The CDR3 bases are TGTGCCAGCAGCAGAGGGACAGGGATCTCTGAAGCTTTCTTT.

V and J are TRBV20-1 and TRBJ1-1; possible D gene TRBD1, 6 bases. The CDR3 length is 14 residues. Trimming shortened V by 7 bases and J by 3 bases, and 18 bases separated the two germline ends. Germline V gene sequence: CDR1 DFQATT, CDR2 SNEGSKA (reference sequence). This CDR3 is CSVSDDSGDTEAFF. The CDR3 bases are TGCAGTGTTTCAGACGATTCAGGGGACACTGAAGCTTTCTTT.

The rearrangement links TRBV7-2 to TRBJ1-4, with D uncertain. The CDR3 is 13 amino acids. CDR1 is SGHTA, CDR2 FQGNSA, per germline. Trimming removed 1 base from V and 5 bases from J, with 5 bases in between. The CDR3 coding sequence is TGTGCCAGCAGCTTAGGAGTGAATGAAAAACTGTTTTTT. Protein product: CASSLGVNEKLFF.

This chain joins TRBV6-1 and TRBJ1-6; no clear D gene. Trimming removed 3 bases from V and 11 bases from J, with 11 bases in between. In germline, CDR1 is MNHNS, CDR2 SASEGT. The CDR3 extends over 13 amino acids. CDR3 region: CASSDAGRTPLHF. CDR3 nucleotide sequence: TGTGCCAGCAGTGATGCAGGAAGGACACCCCTCCACTTT.

V gene TRBV4-1 combines with J gene TRBJ2-2, with TRBD1 matching 10 bases. This CDR3 region has 15 residues. The germline gives CDR1 MGHRA, CDR2 YSYEKL. V gave up 1 base and J gave up 4 bases; unmatched junction bases: 0. CDR3: CASSQGTGGTGELFF. Here the CDR3 DNA reads TGCGCCAGCAGCCAAGGGACAGGGGGCACCGGGGAGCTGTTTTTT.

This clonotype was seen a handful of times. V usage is TRBV20-1 and J usage is TRBJ1-1; D ambiguous. This CDR3 comprises 12 residues. Per germline, CDR1 DFQATT and CDR2 SNEGSKA (reference sequence). V was cut by 6 bases and J by 0 bases, with 8 bases left in between. CDR3 loop: CSASRMNTEAFF. The CDR3 region has the DNA TGCAGTGCCTCTAGGATGAACACTGAAGCTTTCTTT.

This clonotype has a count of ten or more. The chain combines TRBV27 with TRBJ2-7, with D hard to call. The ends were cut back, 5 bases at V and 3 bases at J, with 11 bases in the middle. The CDR3 loop spans 13 amino acids. Germline V gene lookup returns CDR1 MNHEY and CDR2 SMNVEV (reference sequence). CDR3 sequence reads: CASSPDGDYEQYF. DNA for the CDR3: TGTGCCAGCAGTCCCGACGGAGACTACGAGCAGTACTTC.

This clonotype was counted at least ten times. CDR3 region: CATSDSTKWGLNTGELFF. The DNA of the CDR3 is TGTGCCACCAGTGATTCCACCAAGTGGGGGCTAAACACCGGGGAGCTGTTTTTT. V usage is TRBV24-1 and J usage is TRBJ2-2; tentatively, D is TRBD1 (6 bases). This CDR3 contains 18 residues. Germline loops: CDR1 KGHDR, CDR2 SFDVKD. Trimming removed 2 bases from V and 2 bases from J, with 17 bases in between.

This clonotype has just a few counts. CDR3 in DNA: TGCAGCGTATCGTATCAAAACCCACAAGAGACCCAGTACTTC. Protein product: CSVSYQNPQETQYF. The chain links TRBV29-1 to TRBJ2-5; D unresolved. V was cut by 6 bases and J by 2 bases, with 16 bases left in between. This CDR3 spans 14 amino acids. Germline loops: CDR1 SQVTM, CDR2 ANQGSEA. Together with reference TRBV29-1 and TRBJ2-5, the CDR3 gives the full variable domain: SAVISQKPSRDICQRGTSLTIQCQVDSQVTMMFWYRQQPGQSLTLIATANQGSEATYESGFVIDKFPISRPNLTFSTLTVSNMSPEDSSIYLCSVSYQNPQETQYFGPGTRLLVL.

There are a few counts of this clonotype. A read error is possible here, since a much larger clone lies one base away. The chain is built from TRBV7-2 and TRBJ1-6; D is ambiguous. The CDR3 length is 17 residues. Per the germline V gene, CDR1 is SGHTA and CDR2 is FQGNSA. The CDR3 protein is CASSLRGLGSYNSPPHF. The CDR3 DNA reads TGTGCCAGCAGCTTAAGAGGGCTGGGCTCCTATAATTCACCCCCCCACTTT.

This clonotype was recorded a few times. The CDR3: CASSFRQGRITEAFF. CDR3 DNA sequence: TGTGCCAGCAGTTTTCGGCAGGGGAGGATCACTGAAGCTTTCTTT. The rearrangement joins TRBV12-3 or TRBV12-4 to TRBJ1-1; perhaps TRBD1 as D (6 bases). Trimming cost V 3 bases and J 4 bases, with 15 bases left between them. The CDR3 consists of 15 residues.